The subject of this entry is one T cell receptor (beta chain). Its antigen is not yet known. Base-call qualities are not available, and no considerably larger clone is one nucleotide away. The CDR3 measures 15 amino acids from cysteine to phenylalanine. Only CDR3 DNA is held: 45 bases, read in frame from base 1. Germline trimming: 2 bases from V, 4 bases from J; junction bases outside gene matches: 8. Taken from the germline V gene, the CDR1 and CDR2 loops are SGHRS and YFSETQ. The sample comes from a study of cytotoxic CD8 clonotypes in ibrutinib-treated CLL (dated by TCRdb to the early 2020s). At the level of the whole study: The cohort had about a dozen relapsed/refractory and around 15 treatment-naive patients; some 17 were IGHV unmutated. Responses were partial in 24 patients and complete in 2; after median about 63 months follow-up, roughly 14 stayed in remission and roughly twelve progressed. The response samples were drawn at a median of 12 months into treatment, with a range of about 6 to 36 months. An average of 255,043 productive templates and 94,082 productive rearrangements was obtained per sample. Of the 86 participants in the trial, about two dozen had longitudinal samples available. Cryopreserved peripheral blood mononuclear cells were collected at three points: before therapy, at response, and at either sustained remission or disease progression. Patients were still on ibrutinib when every remission and progressive disease sample was collected. Overall study results and their limits: Public clonotypes were rare and either shrank or stayed stable during treatment, and the rise in clonality at ibrutinib response reflected expansion of private clonotypes. At baseline, clonality was higher than in age-matched healthy donors and showed a strong correlation with circulating CD8+ T-cell counts. Clonality rose at ibrutinib response, remained stable during sustained remission, and dropped back toward baseline at progression. Sustained-remission and progressing patients did not have matched sampling times, and lymph node repertoires were not examined.

On a MiSeq, deep resolution sequencing aimed for a depth between 1 in 1 million and 1 in 200,000 T cells, with each clonotype covered approximately 9.8x on average. TCR beta libraries were generated with the immunoSEQ hsTCRB Kit. For the original study's pipeline: Data were analyzed with ImmunoSEQ Data Assistant and ImmunoSEQ Analyzer, with V, D and J genes assigned per IMGT definitions. Clonality, which ranges from 0 to 1, was calculated by subtracting the normalized Shannon entropy of productive rearrangement frequencies from one. Public clonotype analysis was restricted to overrepresented clonotypes comprising at least 0.05% of each patient's repertoire. Repertoires from roughly 13 age-matched healthy donors in immuneACCESS were used as clonality controls. Sourced from immuneACCESS, this table was stored by TCRdb with only in-frame sequences that have V and J called. A share of the clones is absent; for the studies checked, an unresolved V gene accounts for under half, and the remainder has no known explanation. Clone size and the V and J calls come from that table; the DNA yielded D and trimming. The sample data list roughly 130,000 clones, and under 95% of these were observed just once. The top ten constitute 10% to 13% of the sample.

The time point label here, explained by the study, means: 12 months on ibrutinib. For TCR beta library preparation, about 2.2 micrograms of genomic DNA was extracted from cryopreserved PBMCs. Longitudinal blood samples from CLL patients on ibrutinib monotherapy were analyzed using high-throughput TCR beta sequencing. Patients were enrolled in a phase 2 open-label single-center ibrutinib monotherapy trial. The TCR comes from a human donor with chronic lymphocytic leukemia. The V gene is TRBV5-1 and the J gene is TRBJ2-7, with TRBD1 matching 8 junction bases. The material was PBMCs, obtained after 12 months of ibrutinib treatment. The CDR3 in this case is CASSLGQGEVYEQYF. The DNA reads as follows: TGCGCCAGCAGCTTAGGACAGGGAGAAGTTTACGAGCAGTACTTC.